Given below is one TCR beta chain in context. The authors' processing: Quantification of nucleated cells was approximated via reference gene primer amplification. Data came from immunoSEQ multiplex PCR; TCRdb stores just in-frame clones and leaves some out. The V and J calls and clone size were taken over from that table, and D and trimming were inferred from the DNA. Of around 100,000 clones listed, 75% to 90% were seen once; the top ten hold 7.9%. This sample is part of a study of blood T cell repertoires in COVID-19. At the level of the study: Donors in the United States, Italy and Spain gave samples during acute or convalescent COVID-19. In each case, the material was cDNA or gDNA derived from T cells, B-cell-depleted T cells, or PBMCs.

The sample was peripheral blood. The sequence was collected from a man between 65 and 85 years old with acute or convalescent COVID-19.

CDR3 sequence (DNA): TGTGCCAGCAACATCCCCGGGGAGCTGTTTTTT. Translation gives CASNIPGELFF. The chain couples TRBV6-5 to TRBJ2-2; D gene uncertain. The CDR3 consists of 11 residues. Germline V gives CDR1 MNHEY, CDR2 SVGAGI. Trimming removed 7 bases at V and 6 bases at J, with 6 bases between.